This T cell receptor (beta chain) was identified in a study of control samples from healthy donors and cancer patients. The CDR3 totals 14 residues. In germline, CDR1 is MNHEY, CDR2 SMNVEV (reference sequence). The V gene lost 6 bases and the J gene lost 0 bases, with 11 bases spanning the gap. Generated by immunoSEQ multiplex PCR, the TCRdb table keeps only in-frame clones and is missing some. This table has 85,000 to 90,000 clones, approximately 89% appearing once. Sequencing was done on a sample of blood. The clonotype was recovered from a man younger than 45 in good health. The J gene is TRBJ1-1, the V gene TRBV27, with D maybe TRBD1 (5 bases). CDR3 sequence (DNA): TGTGCCAGCAGCCTACGGGGCATGAACACTGAAGCTTTCTTT. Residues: CASSLRGMNTEAFF.